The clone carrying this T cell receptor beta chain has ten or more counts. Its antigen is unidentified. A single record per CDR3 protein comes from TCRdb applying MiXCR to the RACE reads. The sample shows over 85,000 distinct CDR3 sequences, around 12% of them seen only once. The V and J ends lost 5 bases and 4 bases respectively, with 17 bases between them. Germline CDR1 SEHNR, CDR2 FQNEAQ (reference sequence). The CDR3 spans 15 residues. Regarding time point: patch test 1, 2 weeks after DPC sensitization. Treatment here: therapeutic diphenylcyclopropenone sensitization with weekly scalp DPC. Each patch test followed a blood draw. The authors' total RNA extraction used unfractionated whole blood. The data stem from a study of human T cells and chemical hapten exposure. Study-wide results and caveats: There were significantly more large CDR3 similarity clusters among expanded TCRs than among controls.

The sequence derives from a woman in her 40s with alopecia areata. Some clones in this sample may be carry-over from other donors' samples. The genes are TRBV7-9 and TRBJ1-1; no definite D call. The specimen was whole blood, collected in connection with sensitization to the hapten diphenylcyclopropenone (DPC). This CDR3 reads CASSAPREEGTEAFF. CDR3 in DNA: TGTGCCAGCAGCGCCCCCCGTGAGGAGGGCACTGAAGCTTTCTTT.